This TCR beta chain derives from a study of T cell responses to AZD1222 COVID-19 vaccine. Clones were read by immunoSEQ multiplex PCR, and TCRdb kept only the in-frame ones, dropping some. The table shows roughly 98,000 clones, with approximately 92% occurring only once. General study findings and limits: Close to half of spike-specific TCRs reportedly recognize unmutated variant regions. Spike as a whole was targeted by vaccine-associated CD4 TCRs, dominant at 160-218 and 743-854. Clonal diversity was possibly underestimated, and the donors were mostly white British, with more females.

With regard to this clone: The target antigen is unknown.

Germline lookup yields CDR1 SGHRS and CDR2 YFSETQ. The CDR3 totals 15 residues. The V and J ends lost 4 bases and 6 bases respectively, with 16 bases between them. The sequences come from peripheral blood, collected on day 0 of AZD1222 vaccination. V and J are TRBV5-1 and TRBJ2-2, with D possibly being TRBD1 (5 bases). The source of this sequence is an adult in good health. In DNA form, the CDR3 reads TGCGCCAGCAGCCCCACGAGCTGGGGCGCCGGGGAGCTGTTTTTT. Protein product: CASSPTSWGAGELFF.